This passage covers 21 T cell receptor beta chains from one sample sequenced in a study of CXCR3-negative and CXCR3-positive naive CD8 T cells (dated by TCRdb to 2018 to 2020). This sample was sequenced with a NextSeq 550. The Human TCR Profiling Kit (MiLaboratory) was used to make UMI-labeled 5' RACE TRB cDNA libraries. The reads were reprocessed in TCRdb, with one entry per CDR3 protein sequence and no accompanying DNA. This sample's table carries 69,000 or so distinct CDR3 sequences. The ten largest clones add up to about 1.5% of the sample. Sequencing was done on a sample of naive CXCR3- CD8+ T cells from blood. The sample's cell subset or site label, decoded: CD45RO-CCR7+CD27+CD95- naive CD8+ T cells lacking CXCR3 (TNR3-). These receptor sequences come from a human donor in good health. Some clones in this sample may be carry-over from other donors' samples.

The chain couples TRBV28 to TRBJ2-1; TCRdb's D call of TRBD1 is untestable without DNA. Looked up from germline, CDR1 is MDHEN and CDR2 is SYDVKM. This CDR3 contains 16 residues. CDR3 sequence: CASSLPDTLHGAGAFF.

This chain connects TRBV9 to TRBJ1-1. Germline V gene lookup returns CDR1 SGDLS and CDR2 YYNGEE. The CDR3 consists of 14 residues. Here the CDR3 reads CASSVDTGNTEAFF.

The CDR3: CSVVEDSPDETQYF. The genes are TRBV29-1 and TRBJ2-5; without DNA, the TCRdb call of TRBD2 cannot be checked. Germline V gene lookup returns CDR1 SQVTM and CDR2 ANQGSEA. The CDR3 runs to 14 residues.

CDR3 region: CASSPEGSPLHF. The gene calls are TRBV18 and TRBJ1-6. This CDR3 has 12 residues. Germline V gives CDR1 KGHSH, CDR2 LQKENI.

This chain connects TRBV5-1 to TRBJ2-7; TCRdb's assignment of TRBD1 cannot be checked, as there is no DNA. This CDR3 has 13 residues. The germline CDR1 and CDR2 sequences are SGHRS and YFSETQ. The CDR3 here is CASSRWGDHEQYF.

The rearrangement joins TRBV7-8 to TRBJ2-5; TCRdb selects TRBD2, and the lack of DNA leaves this call unchecked. Germline CDR1 and CDR2: SGHVS and FQNEAQ. This CDR3 has 17 amino acids. This chain's CDR3 is CASSFSSGGSYQETQYF.

The chain employs TRBV29-1 and TRBJ1-5; there is no DNA to check the TCRdb D call of TRBD1. The CDR3 consists of 13 residues. Germline values: CDR1 SQVTM, CDR2 ANQGSEA. The CDR3 region is CSARTGSNQPQHF. The variable domain in full, with the rest retrieved from reference TRBV29-1 and TRBJ1-5, is SAVISQKPSRDICQRGTSLTIQCQVDSQVTMMFWYRQQPGQSLTLIATANQGSEATYESGFVIDKFPISRPNLTFSTLTVSNMSPEDSSIYLCSARTGSNQPQHFGDGTRLSIL.

The genes are TRBV7-8 and TRBJ1-4; TCRdb's assignment of TRBD1 cannot be checked, as there is no DNA. There are 19 residues in the CDR3. Germline CDR1 is SGHVS and CDR2 is FQNEAQ. CDR3 loop: CASSLDFREQETTNEKLFF.

The rearrangement joins TRBV28 to TRBJ2-7; TCRdb proposes TRBD1, but this gene call is untestable without DNA. This CDR3 has 15 residues. In germline, CDR1 is MDHEN, CDR2 SYDVKM. The CDR3 sequence is CASSSPGGISYEQYF.

This chain links TRBV19 with TRBJ1-5; TCRdb outputs TRBD1, but without DNA this stays unchecked. In germline, CDR1 is LNHDA, CDR2 SQIVND (reference sequence). The CDR3 is 13 residues long. The CDR3 region is CASMWGGREPQHF.

The J gene is TRBJ1-2, the V gene TRBV20-1. Germline-derived CDR1 and CDR2 are DFQATT and SNEGSKA (reference sequence). CDR3 size: 14 residues. CDR3 in amino acids: CSAPRALGDYGYTF.

The chain is built from TRBV29-1 and TRBJ2-3; without DNA, the TCRdb call of TRBD1 cannot be checked. The CDR3 extends over 11 amino acids. From germline, CDR1 is SQVTM and CDR2 ANQGSEA. CDR3 loop: CSVLTENTQYF.

The rearrangement joins TRBV5-1 to TRBJ2-5; the TCRdb D gene call, TRBD2, has no DNA to confirm it. The CDR3 contains 14 residues. CDR1 is SGHRS, CDR2 YFSETQ, per germline. The chain's CDR3 is CASSLEGTQETQYF.

The J gene is TRBJ2-7, the V gene TRBV11-3; the TRBD1 assignment by TCRdb is unverifiable without DNA. Germline V CDR1 and CDR2: SGHNT, YENEEA. The CDR3 is 17 residues long. CDR3 loop: CASSSRIRQGKSYEQYF.

V and J are TRBV13 and TRBJ2-3; TCRdb reports TRBD1, a call that lacks DNA to check it against. The CDR3 loop spans 15 amino acids. Germline V gives CDR1 PRHDT, CDR2 FYEKMQ (reference sequence). This CDR3 is CASSFVGGSEDTQYF.

This CDR3 is CASSLPGRSYEQYF. This chain uses TRBV12-3 or TRBV12-4 with TRBJ2-7; TCRdb indicates TRBD1, and absent DNA this call remains unverified. The CDR3 length is 14 residues.

The chain links TRBV28 to TRBJ1-1; TCRdb reports TRBD1, a call that lacks DNA to check it against. From germline, CDR1 is MDHEN and CDR2 SYDVKM. CDR3 length equals 15 residues. CDR3 region: CASSLVFTGDTEAFF. Full variable domain (remainder filled in from reference TRBV28 and TRBJ1-1): DVKVTQSSRYLVKRTGEKVFLECVQDMDHENMFWYRQDPGLGLRLIYFSYDVKMKEKGDIPEGYSVSREKKERFSLILESASTNQTSMYLCASSLVFTGDTEAFFGQGTRLTVV.

The chain employs TRBV20-1 and TRBJ2-5; with no DNA, the TCRdb D assignment of TRBD2 cannot be verified. The CDR3 spans 16 residues. CDR1 DFQATT and CDR2 SNEGSKA come from the germline V gene (reference sequence). This chain's CDR3 is CSARGGSGGARETQYF.

The rearrangement joins TRBV7-9 to TRBJ2-7; as DNA is missing, the TRBD1 call by TCRdb cannot be tested. CDR1 is SEHNR, CDR2 FQNEAQ, per germline (reference sequence). The CDR3 is made up of 16 amino acids. The CDR3 spells CASSSGRGVSSYEQYF. Full variable domain (missing parts from reference TRBV7-9 and TRBJ2-7): DTGVSQNPRHKITKRGQNVTFRCDPISEHNRLYWYRQTLGQGPEFLTYFQNEAQLEKSRLLSDRFSAERPKGSFSTLEIQRTEQGDSAMYLCASSSGRGVSSYEQYFGPGTRLTVT.

V usage is TRBV7-3 and J usage is TRBJ2-3; the TCRdb D gene call, TRBD2, has no DNA to confirm it. CDR3 length equals 14 residues. Germline values: CDR1 SGHTA, CDR2 FQGTGA. CDR3 amino acids: CARYRARCADTQYF.

This chain connects TRBV7-3 to TRBJ2-1. The CDR3 contains 14 residues. Germline V gene lookup returns CDR1 SGHTA and CDR2 FQGTGA. CDR3 loop: CASSSGSSNNEQFF.